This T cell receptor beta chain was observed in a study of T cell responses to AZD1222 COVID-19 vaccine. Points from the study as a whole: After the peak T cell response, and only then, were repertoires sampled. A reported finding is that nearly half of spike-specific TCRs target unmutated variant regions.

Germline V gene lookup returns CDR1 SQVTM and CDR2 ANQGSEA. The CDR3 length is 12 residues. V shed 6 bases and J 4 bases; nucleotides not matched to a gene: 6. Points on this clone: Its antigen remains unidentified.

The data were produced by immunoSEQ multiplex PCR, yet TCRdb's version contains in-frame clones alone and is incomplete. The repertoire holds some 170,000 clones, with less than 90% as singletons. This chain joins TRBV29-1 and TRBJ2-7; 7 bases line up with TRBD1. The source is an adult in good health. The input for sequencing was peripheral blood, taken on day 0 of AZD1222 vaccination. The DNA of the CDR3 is TGCAGCGTGGAGAGACAGGGTTACGAGCAGTACTTC. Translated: CSVERQGYEQYF.